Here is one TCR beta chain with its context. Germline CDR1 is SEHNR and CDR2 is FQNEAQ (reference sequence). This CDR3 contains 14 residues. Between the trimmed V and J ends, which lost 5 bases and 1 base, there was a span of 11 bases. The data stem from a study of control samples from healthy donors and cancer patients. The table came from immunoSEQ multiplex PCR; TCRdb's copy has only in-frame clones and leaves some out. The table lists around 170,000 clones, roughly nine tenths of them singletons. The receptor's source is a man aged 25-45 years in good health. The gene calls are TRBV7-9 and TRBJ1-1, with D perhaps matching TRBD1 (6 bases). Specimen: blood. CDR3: CASSGGGKNTEAFF. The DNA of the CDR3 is TGTGCCAGCAGCGGAGGGGGTAAGAACACTGAAGCTTTCTTT.